A single sample is the source of the 15 T cell receptor beta chains below, sequenced in a study of cytomegalovirus exposure and HLA in healthy donors. The repertoire was sequenced with immunoSEQ multiplex PCR; TCRdb's copy has only in-frame clones and lacks some. The repertoire includes over 110,000 clones, 70% to 90% of them detected once, and 8.5% to 9.5% sits in the top ten. Specimen: PBMCs. The origin of the receptors is a man younger than 35 in good health and CMV-seropositive.

This clone came up a few times. This chain uses TRBV6-1 with TRBJ2-7; D might be TRBD2 (6 bases). The V end lost 7 bases, the J end lost 2 bases, and 18 bases lay between the germline ends. This CDR3 has 15 amino acids. Germline V gives CDR1 MNHNS, CDR2 SASEGT. In DNA, the CDR3 is TGTGCCAGCACCGGGGGTGGAGCAGGGACCTACGAGCAGTACTTC. Amino acid sequence: CASTGGGAGTYEQYF.

CDR3 region: CAWSVSGGQYF. CDR3 sequence (DNA): TGTGCCTGGAGTGTTTCAGGGGGTCAGTACTTC. The chain links TRBV30 to TRBJ2-7; 7 positions match TRBD1. J was trimmed by 10 bases and V by 0 bases; bases with no gene match: 3. In germline, CDR1 is GTSNPN, CDR2 SVGIG (reference sequence). This CDR3 has 11 amino acids.

This clone was detected only once. This chain joins TRBV7-8 and TRBJ2-1; possible D gene TRBD1, 6 bases. This CDR3 region has 14 residues. From germline, CDR1 is SGHVS and CDR2 FQNEAQ. Trimming shortened V by 5 bases and J by 2 bases, and 10 bases separated the two germline ends. This CDR3 is CASSLRDTYNEQFF. The CDR3 coding sequence is TGTGCCAGCAGCCTCCGGGACACCTACAATGAGCAGTTCTTC.

J is TRBJ2-1 and V is TRBV11-2, with a possible D match to TRBD2 (5 bases). Germline values: CDR1 SGHAT, CDR2 FQNNGV. This CDR3 region has 13 residues. Trimming cost V 4 bases and J 8 bases, with 12 bases left between them. CDR3: CASSSPRRDEQFF. As DNA, the CDR3 is TGTGCCAGCAGCTCTCCGAGGCGGGATGAGCAGTTCTTC. Full variable domain (missing parts from reference TRBV11-2 and TRBJ2-1): EAGVAQSPRYKIIEKRQSVAFWCNPISGHATLYWYQQILGQGPKLLIQFQNNGVVDDSQLPKDRFSAERLKGVDSTLKIQPAKLEDSAVYLCASSSPRRDEQFFGPGTRLTVL.

In its sample, this clone was seen once. CDR3 in amino acids: CASSLGQGANYGYTF. DNA for the CDR3: TGTGCCAGCAGCCTCGGACAGGGCGCTAACTATGGCTACACCTTC. The gene calls are TRBV9 and TRBJ1-2; 8 bases match TRBD1. CDR3 length: 15 residues. Germline V gene data show CDR1 as SGDLS and CDR2 as YYNGEE. Germline trimming cut 4 bases from V and 0 bases from J; bases unmatched to any gene: 5.

The gene calls are TRBV27 and TRBJ2-1; possibly TRBD1 for D (6 bases). Germline CDR1 reads MNHEY; CDR2 reads SMNVEV (reference sequence). The ends were cut back, 5 bases at V and 2 bases at J, with 13 bases in the middle. This CDR3 has 15 amino acids. The CDR3 here is CASSPRGGPYNEQFF. CDR3 DNA: TGTGCCAGCAGTCCCCGAGGGGGACCCTACAATGAGCAGTTCTTC.

V is TRBV27 and J is TRBJ2-3; TRBD2 matches 9 bases. The CDR3 is made up of 15 amino acids. Per germline, CDR1 MNHEY and CDR2 SMNVEV (reference sequence). Trimming at V came to 6 bases and at J to 0 bases, leaving 4 bases not matched to a gene. DNA of the CDR3: TGTGCCAGCAGAATAGCGGGGGTGAGCACAGATACGCAGTATTTT. Its protein product is CASRIAGVSTDTQYF.

This clone was seen ten or more times. This chain uses TRBV7-8 with TRBJ1-2; the match to TRBD1 covers 7 bases. Germline assignment: CDR1 SGHVS and CDR2 FQNEAQ. The CDR3 is 13 residues long. J lost 2 bases, V lost 5 bases, and 2 bases had no gene match. The CDR3 region has the DNA TGTGCCAGCAGCAAGACAGGGAACTATGGCTACACCTTC. Translating gives CASSKTGNYGYTF. Variable domain in full (rest from reference TRBV7-8 and TRBJ1-2): GAGVSQSPRYKVAKRGQDVALRCDPISGHVSLFWYQQALGQGPEFLTYFQNEAQLDKSGLPSDRFFAERPEGSVSTLKIQRTQQEDSAVYLCASSKTGNYGYTFGSGTRLTVV.

On this clone: A much larger clone lies a single base off, so this may be a read error. J is TRBJ2-2 and V is TRBV14, with TRBD1 matching over 9 bases. The CDR3 consists of 16 residues. V dropped 1 base and J dropped 0; count of bases not matched to a gene: 0. Per germline, CDR1 SGHDN and CDR2 FVKESK. DNA for the CDR3: TGTGCCAGCAGCCAAGGGACAGGGGCGAACACCGGGGAGCTGTTTTTT. Translated: CASSQGTGANTGELFF.

This clone was picked up a small number of times. The chain joins TRBV11-3 to TRBJ2-7; TRBD2 matches at 12 bases. Unmatched junction bases numbered 9, after V lost 4 bases and J lost 2 bases. Germline loops: CDR1 SGHNT, CDR2 YENEEA. This CDR3 spans 17 amino acids. CDR3 sequence (DNA): TGTGCCAGCAGCTCGTGGACTAGCGGGAAATCGCCCTACGAGCAGTACTTC. This sequence encodes CASSSWTSGKSPYEQYF.

This rearrangement joins TRBV29-1 to TRBJ1-2, with 12 bases aligning to TRBD1. The CDR3 covers 15 residues. Per germline, CDR1 SQVTM and CDR2 ANQGSEA. The V segment lost 7 bases and the J segment 3 bases; nucleotides outside the gene matches: 9. The CDR3 DNA reads as TGCAGCGCTCCGGGACAGGGGGCTTATGACTATGGCTACACCTTC. This codes for CSAPGQGAYDYGYTF.

The rearrangement links TRBV18 to TRBJ2-7, with no clear D. Trimming cost V 0 bases and J 2 bases, with 11 bases left between them. The CDR3 runs to 15 residues. Germline V CDR1 and CDR2: KGHSH, LQKENI. The CDR3 reads CASSPPGRSAYEQYF. CDR3 bases: TGTGCCAGCTCACCACCGGGCCGATCCGCCTACGAGCAGTACTTC.

This rearrangement joins TRBV27 to TRBJ2-7, with TRBD1 as a possible D gene (6 bases). Germline CDR1 reads MNHEY; CDR2 reads SMNVEV (reference sequence). The CDR3 extends over 14 amino acids. The V and J ends lost 6 bases and 4 bases respectively, with 16 bases between them. The CDR3, as DNA: TGTGCCAGCAGGGGGGCCTATTCAAGGTACGAGCAGTACTTC. Translating gives CASRGAYSRYEQYF.

For this clone: One junction end does not reproduce the germline sequence, and a read error may be involved. The chain couples TRBV19 to TRBJ1-5; D unclear. The CDR3 has 15 amino acids. Per the germline V gene, CDR1 is LNHDA and CDR2 is SQIVND (reference sequence). CDR3 sequence reads: CATNLDGSSDQPQHF. CDR3 nucleotides: TGTGCCACCAATCTTGATGGGAGTAGCGATCAGCCCCAGCATTTT.

The gene calls are TRBV2 and TRBJ2-3; 9 nucleotides align to TRBD1. The germline V gene has CDR1 SNHLY and CDR2 FYNNEI. Trimming took 8 bases from V and 6 from J; bases not matched to a gene: 9. This CDR3 comprises 14 residues. This CDR3 reads CASWGDRVFDTQYF. The CDR3 nucleotides read TGTGCCAGCTGGGGGGACAGGGTTTTTGATACGCAGTATTTT.